The following is a T cell receptor (beta chain) sequence with its context. Its antigen is unidentified. These data come from a study of a mutant IDH1 vaccine in newly diagnosed glioma. Across the whole study: Before enrollment, patients got radiotherapy alone, temozolomide alone, or mostly the combination.

Here immunoSEQ multiplex PCR was the method, and the copy in TCRdb shows in-frame clones only, minus some. The table records approximately 60,000 clones, under 85% of them present only once. Time point described: week 47, end of study. It was 300 ug of mutant IDH1 20-mer peptide that made up each vaccine dose, given with topical imiquimod. The germline gives CDR1 MGHRA, CDR2 YSYEKL. V gave up 0 bases and J gave up 8 bases, with 25 bases separating them. The CDR3 runs 18 residues. General study points: Induction of immune responses by the vaccine occurred in about 95% of patients.

V and J are TRBV4-1 and TRBJ1-1, with unresolved D. This specimen was PBMCs, taken from a glioma patient whose treatment included an IDH1 peptide vaccine. The receptor was derived from a man aged 30-40 years with glioma. CDR3 sequence (DNA): TGCGCCAGCAGCCAAGAGCCCTCAGGACCACCTTCATCTCGGGAAGCTTTCTTT. Translation gives CASSQEPSGPPSSREAFF.